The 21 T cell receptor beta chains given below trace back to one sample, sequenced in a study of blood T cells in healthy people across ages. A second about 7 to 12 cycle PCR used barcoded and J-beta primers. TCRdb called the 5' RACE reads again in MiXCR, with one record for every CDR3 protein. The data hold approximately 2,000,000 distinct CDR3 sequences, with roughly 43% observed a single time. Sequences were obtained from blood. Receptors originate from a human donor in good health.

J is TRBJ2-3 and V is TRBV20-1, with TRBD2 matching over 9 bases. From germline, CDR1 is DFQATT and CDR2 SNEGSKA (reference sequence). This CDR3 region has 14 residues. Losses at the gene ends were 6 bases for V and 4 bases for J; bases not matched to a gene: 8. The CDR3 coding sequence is TGCAGTGCCCTACTAGCGGGTCGGGCAGATACGCAGTATTTT. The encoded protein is CSALLAGRADTQYF.

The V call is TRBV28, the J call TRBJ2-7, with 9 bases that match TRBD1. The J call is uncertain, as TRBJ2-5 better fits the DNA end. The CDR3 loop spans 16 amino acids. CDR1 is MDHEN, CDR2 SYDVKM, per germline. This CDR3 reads CASSPPGQGVQETQYF. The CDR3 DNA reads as TGTGCCAGCAGCCCTCCGGGACAGGGAGTCCAAGAGACCCAGTACTTC.

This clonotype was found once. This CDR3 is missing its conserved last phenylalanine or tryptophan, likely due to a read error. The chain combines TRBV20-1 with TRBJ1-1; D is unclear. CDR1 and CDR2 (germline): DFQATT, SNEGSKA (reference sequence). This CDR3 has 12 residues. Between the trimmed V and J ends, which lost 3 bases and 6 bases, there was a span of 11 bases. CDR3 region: CSARTVQSEAFL. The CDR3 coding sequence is TGCAGTGCTAGGACTGTACAGTCTGAAGCTTTCTTA.

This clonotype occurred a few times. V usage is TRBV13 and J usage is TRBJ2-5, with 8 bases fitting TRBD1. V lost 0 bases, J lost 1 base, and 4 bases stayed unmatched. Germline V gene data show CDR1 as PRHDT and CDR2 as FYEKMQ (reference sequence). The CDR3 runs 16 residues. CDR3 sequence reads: CASSLGLTGAQETQYF. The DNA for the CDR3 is TGTGCCAGCAGCTTAGGATTGACAGGGGCCCAAGAGACCCAGTACTTC.

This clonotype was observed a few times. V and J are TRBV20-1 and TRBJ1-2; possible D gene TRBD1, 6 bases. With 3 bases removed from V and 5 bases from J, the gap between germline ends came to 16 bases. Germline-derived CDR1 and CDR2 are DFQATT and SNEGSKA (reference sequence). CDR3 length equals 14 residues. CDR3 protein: CSARTGFTWYGYTF. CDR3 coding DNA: TGCAGTGCTAGGACAGGCTTTACTTGGTATGGCTACACCTTC.

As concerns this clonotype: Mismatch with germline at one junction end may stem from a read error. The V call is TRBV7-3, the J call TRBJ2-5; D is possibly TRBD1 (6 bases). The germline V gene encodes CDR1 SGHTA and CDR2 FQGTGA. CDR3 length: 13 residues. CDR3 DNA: TGTGTCAGCAGCTCACAGGGTGGACAGACCCAGTACTTC. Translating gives CVSSSQGGQTQYF.

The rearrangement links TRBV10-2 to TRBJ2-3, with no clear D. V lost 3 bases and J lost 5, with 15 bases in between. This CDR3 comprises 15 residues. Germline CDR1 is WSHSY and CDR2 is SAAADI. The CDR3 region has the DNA TGCGCCAGCAGTGATATACCTCGGCGAGGAGATACGCAGTATTTT. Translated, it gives CASSDIPRRGDTQYF.

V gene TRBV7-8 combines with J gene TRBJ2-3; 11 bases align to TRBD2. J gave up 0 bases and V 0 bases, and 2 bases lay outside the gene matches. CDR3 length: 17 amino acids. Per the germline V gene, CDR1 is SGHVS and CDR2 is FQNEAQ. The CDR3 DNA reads TGTGCCAGCAGCTTAGCACTAGCGGGGGCTAGCACAGATACGCAGTATTTT. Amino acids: CASSLALAGASTDTQYF.

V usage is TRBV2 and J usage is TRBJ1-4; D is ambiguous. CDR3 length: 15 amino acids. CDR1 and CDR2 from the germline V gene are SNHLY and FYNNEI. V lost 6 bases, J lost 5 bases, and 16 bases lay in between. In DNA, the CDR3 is TGTGCCAGCAGGGTCCGGCGGGGAGGGAATGAAAAACTGTTTTTT. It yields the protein CASRVRRGGNEKLFF.

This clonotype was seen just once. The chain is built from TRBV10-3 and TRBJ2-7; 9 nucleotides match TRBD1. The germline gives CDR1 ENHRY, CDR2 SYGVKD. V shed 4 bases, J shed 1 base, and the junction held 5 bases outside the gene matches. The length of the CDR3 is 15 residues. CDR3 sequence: CAISGGQGRSYEQYF. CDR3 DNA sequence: TGTGCCATCAGTGGGGGACAGGGTAGGTCCTACGAGCAGTACTTC.

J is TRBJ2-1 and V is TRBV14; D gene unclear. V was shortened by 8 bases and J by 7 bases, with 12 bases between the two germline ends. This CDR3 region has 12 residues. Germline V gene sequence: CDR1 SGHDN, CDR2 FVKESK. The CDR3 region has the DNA TGTGCCAGCGGAGAATACCAGAATGAGCAGTTCTTC. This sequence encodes CASGEYQNEQFF.

The CDR3 sequence is CATSDLQELSGNEQFF. For the CDR3, the DNA is TGTGCCACCAGTGATTTACAAGAATTATCAGGGAATGAGCAGTTCTTC. The rearrangement uses TRBV24-1 and TRBJ2-1; weak D call: TRBD1 (5 bases). V lost 1 base and J lost 7, with 16 bases in between. The CDR3 runs to 16 residues. CDR1 and CDR2 (germline): KGHDR, SFDVKD.

The CDR3 DNA reads TGCAGTGCTAGGAATCCGGGTTTTAGAGAGCAGTTCTTC. Amino acids: CSARNPGFREQFF. V usage is TRBV20-1 and J usage is TRBJ2-1, with no clear D. V was clipped by 3 bases and J by 10 bases, with 16 bases between them. This CDR3 has 13 amino acids. CDR1 is DFQATT and CDR2 is SNEGSKA in the germline V gene (reference sequence).

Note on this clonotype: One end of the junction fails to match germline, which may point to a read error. The CDR3 region is CAGSIAGGQNEQYF. CDR3 nucleotide sequence: TGTGCCGGCAGTATAGCGGGGGGGCAAAATGAGCAGTACTTC. The chain uses TRBV28 and TRBJ2-7, with 11 bases that match TRBD2. Germline V gene sequence: CDR1 MDHEN, CDR2 SYDVKM. The length of the CDR3 is 14 residues.

The CDR3 protein is CASNNYQGHYSYNEQFF. The CDR3 DNA sequence: TGTGCCAGCAATAATTATCAAGGGCACTACTCCTACAATGAGCAGTTCTTC. The rearrangement uses TRBV7-9 and TRBJ2-1; no definite D call. The CDR3 has 17 amino acids. V was clipped by 7 bases and J by 0 bases, with 19 bases between them. The germline CDR1 and CDR2 sequences are SEHNR and FQNEAQ (reference sequence).

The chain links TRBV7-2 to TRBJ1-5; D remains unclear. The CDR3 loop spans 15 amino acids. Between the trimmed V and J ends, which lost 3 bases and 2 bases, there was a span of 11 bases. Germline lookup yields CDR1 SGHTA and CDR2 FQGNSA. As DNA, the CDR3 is TGTGCCAGCAGCTTTGAGCTCCTTGGCAATCAGCCCCAGCATTTT. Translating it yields CASSFELLGNQPQHF. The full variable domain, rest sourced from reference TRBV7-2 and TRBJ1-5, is GAGVSQSPSNKVTEKGKDVELRCDPISGHTALYWYRQSLGQGLEFLIYFQGNSAPDKSGLPSDRFSAERTGGSVSTLTIQRTQQEDSAVYLCASSFELLGNQPQHFGDGTRLSIL.

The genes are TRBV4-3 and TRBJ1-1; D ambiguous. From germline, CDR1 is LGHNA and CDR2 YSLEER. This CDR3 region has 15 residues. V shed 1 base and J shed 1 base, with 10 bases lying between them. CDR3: CASSQVNVPNTEAFF. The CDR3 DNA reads TGCGCCAGCAGCCAAGTCAACGTGCCGAACACTGAAGCTTTCTTT.

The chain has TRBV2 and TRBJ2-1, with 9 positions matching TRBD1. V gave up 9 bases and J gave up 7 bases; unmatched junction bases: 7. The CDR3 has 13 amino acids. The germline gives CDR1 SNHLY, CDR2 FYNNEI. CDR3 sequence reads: CARKQGAVNEQFF. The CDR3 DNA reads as TGTGCCAGGAAACAGGGGGCGGTGAATGAGCAGTTCTTC.

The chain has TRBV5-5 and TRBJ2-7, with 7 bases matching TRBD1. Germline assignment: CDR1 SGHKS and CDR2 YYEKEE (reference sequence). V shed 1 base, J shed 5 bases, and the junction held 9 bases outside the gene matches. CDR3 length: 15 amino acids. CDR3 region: CASSLLDQGDDEQYF. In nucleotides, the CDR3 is TGTGCCAGCAGCTTGTTAGACCAGGGGGACGACGAGCAGTACTTC.

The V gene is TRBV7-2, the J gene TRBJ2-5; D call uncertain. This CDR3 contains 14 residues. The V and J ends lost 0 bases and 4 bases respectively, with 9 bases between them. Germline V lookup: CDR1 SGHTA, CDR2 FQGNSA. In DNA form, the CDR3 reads TGTGCCAGCAGCTTAGCCCGGTCAAGAGAGACCCAGTACTTC. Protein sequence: CASSLARSRETQYF. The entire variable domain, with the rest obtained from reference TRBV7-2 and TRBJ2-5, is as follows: GAGVSQSPSNKVTEKGKDVELRCDPISGHTALYWYRQSLGQGLEFLIYFQGNSAPDKSGLPSDRFSAERTGGSVSTLTIQRTQQEDSAVYLCASSLARSRETQYFGPGTRLLVL.

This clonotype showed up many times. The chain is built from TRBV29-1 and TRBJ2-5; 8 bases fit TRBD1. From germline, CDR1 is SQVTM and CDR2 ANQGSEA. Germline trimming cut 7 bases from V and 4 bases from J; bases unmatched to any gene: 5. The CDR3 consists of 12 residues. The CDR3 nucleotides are TGCAGCGCAACCGGGACAGGAGAGACCCAGTACTTC. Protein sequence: CSATGTGETQYF.